This T cell receptor (beta chain) came from a study of cytomegalovirus exposure and HLA in healthy donors. Notes on this clone: Antigen unknown.

Amplification used 60 Vbeta primers and 13 Jbeta primers. Some clones are missing from TCRdb's copy, which holds only in-frame ones; the method was immunoSEQ multiplex PCR. This sample has 150,000 to 250,000 clones, with 75% to 85% found just once. Overall study findings and caveats: Sequencing likely produced, as an artifact, a cluster of highly shared sequence variants.

Germline V gene lookup returns CDR1 MDHEN and CDR2 SYDVKM. The V gene lost 6 bases and the J gene lost 1 base, with 10 bases spanning the gap. This CDR3 contains 14 residues. The chain has TRBV28 and TRBJ2-1, with D possibly matching TRBD2 (6 bases). The clonotype originates from a woman between 50 and 59 years old in good health and CMV-seropositive. The specimen was PBMCs. The CDR3, as DNA: TGTGCCAGCAGCACTCGGGAGTCCTACAATGAGCAGTTCTTC. This translates into CASSTRESYNEQFF.